This T cell receptor (beta chain) is drawn from a study of T cell clones after liver transplantation. This clone is a singleton in its sample. Its antigen remains unknown. Assay: immunoSEQ multiplex PCR; the TCRdb copy retains only in-frame clones and omits some. Of about 5,000 clones listed, approximately 39% are singletons. The germline V gene has CDR1 LNHDA and CDR2 SQIVND (reference sequence). The CDR3 loop spans 14 amino acids. V gave up 2 bases and J gave up 3 bases, with 10 bases separating them. Sequencing of dividing CFSE-low cells from the MLR defined alloreactive TCRbeta sequences. Pre-transplant recipient cells responded to graft donor PBMCs, splenocytes, lymph-node cells, or third-party PBMCs. Study observations and caveats: Post-transplant, graft-donor-reactive CD4 TCRbeta sequences in blood dropped significantly in 5 of 8 subjects. In a couple of subjects, few donor cells limited the measurable donor-reactive repertoire.

The V call is TRBV19, the J call TRBJ1-1; D is uncertain. The sample taken for sequencing was CD4+ T cells from cultured PBMCs. The sequence was collected from a human patient who received a liver transplant. The graft donor may have contributed some T cells. The DNA for the CDR3 is TGTGCCAGTAGTATATCCGGGGATTACACTGAAGCTTTCTTT. Translating gives CASSISGDYTEAFF.